This T cell receptor (beta chain) is from a study of blood T cell repertoires in COVID-19. Study summary: Donors in the United States, Italy and Spain gave samples during acute or convalescent COVID-19. PBMCs, B-cell-depleted T cells, or T cells were the source of the cDNA or gDNA that made up the material.

The ends were cut back, 6 bases at V and 1 base at J, with 15 bases in the middle. Looked up from germline, CDR1 is SNHLY and CDR2 is FYNNEI. This CDR3 has 16 amino acids. Under the authors' procedure: Amplifying reference gene primers gave estimates of nucleated cell counts. TCRdb's copy holds only in-frame clones and misses some; the assay was immunoSEQ multiplex PCR. V and J calls and clone size are those listed in that table; D and trimming were worked out from the DNA. The data show 62,000 or so clones, 89% seen once. Sequenced: peripheral blood. The clonotype comes from a man aged 50 to 59 with active COVID-19. This sequence joins TRBV2 and TRBJ2-2; D is ambiguous. The CDR3 nucleotides read TGTGCCAGCAGAAACCGCGACCGACAGAACACCGGGGAGCTGTTTTTT. It is translated as CASRNRDRQNTGELFF.